Detailed here is one T cell receptor (beta chain). Germline V gives CDR1 MRHNA, CDR2 SNTAGT. The CDR3 extends over 15 amino acids. The junction had 1 base not matched to a gene; V was cut back by 2 bases and J by 6 bases. These data come from a study of blood T cell repertoires in COVID-19. Study in general: Samples taken during acute and convalescent COVID-19 were collected in the United States, Italy and Spain. Sources were T cells, B-cell-depleted T cells, or PBMCs; the material itself was cDNA or gDNA.

Authors' processing steps: Reference gene primer amplification gave estimated nucleated cell counts. The assay was immunoSEQ multiplex PCR, and TCRdb's table has in-frame clones only and misses some. The V and J calls and the clone size are those of that table, but D and trimming were determined from the DNA. This table has roughly 300,000 clones, 80% to 90% appearing once. The V and J genes are TRBV6-4 and TRBJ2-1, with 13 bases fitting TRBD2. The sequence came from a woman aged 50 to 60 with acute or convalescent COVID-19. Sequenced sample: peripheral blood. The CDR3 DNA follows: TGTGCCAGCAGTGACACTAGCGGGGGGGCCAATGAGCAGTTCTTC. Its translation is CASSDTSGGANEQFF.